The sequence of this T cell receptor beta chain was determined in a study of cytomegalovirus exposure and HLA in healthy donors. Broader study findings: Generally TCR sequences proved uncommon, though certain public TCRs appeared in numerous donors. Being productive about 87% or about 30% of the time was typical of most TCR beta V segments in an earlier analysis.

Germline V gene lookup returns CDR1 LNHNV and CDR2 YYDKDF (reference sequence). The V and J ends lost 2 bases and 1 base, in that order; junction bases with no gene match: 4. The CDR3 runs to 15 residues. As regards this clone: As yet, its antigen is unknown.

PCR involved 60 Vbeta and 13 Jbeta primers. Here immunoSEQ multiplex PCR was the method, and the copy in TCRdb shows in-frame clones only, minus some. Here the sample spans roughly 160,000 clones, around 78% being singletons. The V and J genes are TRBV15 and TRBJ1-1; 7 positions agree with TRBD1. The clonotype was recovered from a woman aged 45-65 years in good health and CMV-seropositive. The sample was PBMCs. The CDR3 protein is CATSRLGQANTEAFF. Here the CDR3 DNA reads TGTGCCACCAGCAGACTCGGACAGGCGAACACTGAAGCTTTCTTT.